One sample yielded the 15 T cell receptor beta chains listed below, sequenced in a study of T cell changes during pregnancy in multiple sclerosis. The data were produced by immunoSEQ multiplex PCR, yet TCRdb's version contains in-frame clones alone and is incomplete. The table has about 61,000 clones, 85% to 90% seen once. The specimen was peripheral blood, collected in the first trimester of pregnancy. These receptors originate from a female donor in good health, enrolled as a control in a pregnancy study.

The chain combines TRBV7-8 with TRBJ2-3; the match to TRBD2 covers 9 bases. V was clipped by 7 bases and J by 2 bases; unmatched bases: 7. The CDR3 is 15 residues long. Germline CDR1 is SGHVS and CDR2 is FQNEAQ. CDR3 coding DNA: TGTGCCAGCACCGGCGGGGGGGCTCACACAGATACGCAGTATTTT. Its protein is CASTGGGAHTDTQYF.

The J gene is TRBJ1-5, the V gene TRBV19; 7 bases map to TRBD1. The J segment lost 4 bases and the V segment lost 0 bases, leaving 3 bases of the junction unmatched. The CDR3 is 15 residues long. Germline V CDR1 and CDR2: LNHDA, SQIVND (reference sequence). CDR3 in DNA: TGTGCCAGTAGTATAGATAAGACAGGGAATCAGCCCCAGCATTTT. Translation: CASSIDKTGNQPQHF.

CDR3 sequence reads: CASSPIGVGGAQNTQYF. CDR3 DNA: TGTGCCAGCAGCCCCATAGGAGTGGGGGGGGCTCAAAATACGCAGTATTTT. The rearrangement links TRBV9 to TRBJ2-3; weak D call: TRBD2 (7 bases). Germline values: CDR1 SGDLS, CDR2 YYNGEE. CDR3 length: 17 amino acids. Between the trimmed V and J ends, which lost 4 bases and 7 bases, there was a span of 25 bases. The variable domain in full, completed from reference TRBV9 and TRBJ2-3, reads DSGVTQTPKHLITATGQRVTLRCSPRSGDLSVYWYQQSLDQGLQFLIQYYNGEERAKGNILERFSAQQFPDLHSELNLSSLELGDSALYFCASSPIGVGGAQNTQYFGPGTRLTVL.

The J gene is TRBJ2-7, the V gene TRBV12-5, with a possible D match to TRBD2 (5 bases). The V gene lost 4 bases and the J gene lost 7 bases, with 11 bases spanning the gap. Germline V lookup: CDR1 LGHNT, CDR2 FRNRAP. The CDR3 length is 12 residues. CDR3 DNA: TGTGCTAGTGGTTCGGGGTTAAGAGAGCAGTACTTC. This sequence encodes CASGSGLREQYF.

This chain uses TRBV2 with TRBJ2-5; 10 bases line up with TRBD2. CDR3 length: 17 residues. Germline V gene data show CDR1 as SNHLY and CDR2 as FYNNEI. V lost 1 base to trimming and J lost 3 bases; unmatched junction nucleotides: 8. CDR3 amino acids: CASSEERGGSSKETQYF. The CDR3 DNA follows: TGTGCCAGCAGTGAAGAGCGGGGGGGTTCCTCCAAAGAGACCCAGTACTTC.

This chain uses TRBV7-9 with TRBJ1-2; D gene uncertain. Deletions cut 1 base from V and 8 bases from J, with 11 bases between. The CDR3 loop spans 13 amino acids. CDR1 and CDR2 from the germline V gene are SEHNR and FQNEAQ (reference sequence). The CDR3 bases are TGTGCCAGCAGCTTAGGGACCCGCGGGGGCTACACCTTC. It encodes CASSLGTRGGYTF.

This chain links TRBV7-2 with TRBJ1-2, with no clear D. The CDR3 spans 17 residues. The V gene's germline CDR1 is SGHTA and CDR2 FQGNSA. V shed 2 bases and J shed 8 bases, with 24 bases lying between them. The CDR3 coding sequence is TGTGCCAGCAGCTTAACTAGGACGGGGAAACTGGGTGGAGGCTACACCTTC. This sequence encodes CASSLTRTGKLGGGYTF.

V and J are TRBV19 and TRBJ2-3; D is possibly TRBD1 (6 bases). With 6 bases removed from V and 6 bases from J, the gap between germline ends came to 16 bases. Germline loops: CDR1 LNHDA, CDR2 SQIVND (reference sequence). The length of the CDR3 is 14 residues. CDR3 in DNA: TGTGCCAGTAGGACAGGACATGAGACGGATACGCAGTATTTT. As protein: CASRTGHETDTQYF.

This clone is a singleton in its sample. The V and J genes are TRBV7-3 and TRBJ1-1; tentatively, D is TRBD1 (6 bases). Germline CDR1 is SGHTA and CDR2 is FQGTGA. This CDR3 has 16 amino acids. The germline V and J ends were trimmed by 5 bases and 5 bases, with 21 bases remaining between them. In nucleotides, the CDR3 is TGTGCCAGCAGCCCCTATCAGGGGATGGCAGGGACTGAAGCTTTCTTT. Translated: CASSPYQGMAGTEAFF.

This clone was detected a few times. The chain links TRBV4-2 to TRBJ2-1; 7 positions match TRBD1. Per the germline V gene, CDR1 is LGHNA and CDR2 is YNFKEQ. The V gene end was trimmed by 0 bases and the J gene end by 10 bases; junction bases not matched to a gene: 9. This CDR3 is built from 15 residues. The CDR3 loop is CASSQDRRRQGEQFF. CDR3 sequence (DNA): TGTGCCAGCAGCCAAGATCGTCGACGACAGGGCGAGCAGTTCTTC.

V usage is TRBV5-1 and J usage is TRBJ1-4; 7 bases fit TRBD1. Germline V CDR1 and CDR2: SGHRS, YFSETQ. Losses at the gene ends were 3 bases for V and 7 bases for J; bases not matched to a gene: 21. The CDR3 is 19 amino acids. This CDR3 reads CASSSSGFRGMVLREKLFF. CDR3 in DNA: TGCGCCAGCAGCTCATCCGGATTCAGGGGGATGGTATTACGTGAAAAACTGTTTTTT.

V gene TRBV19 combines with J gene TRBJ1-4; no clear D. Trimming stripped 3 bases from V and 14 bases from J, with 16 bases between. CDR3 length: 13 amino acids. The germline V gene encodes CDR1 LNHDA and CDR2 SQIVND (reference sequence). The CDR3 reads CASSMLGETALFF. The CDR3 DNA sequence: TGTGCCAGTAGTATGCTCGGTGAAACCGCGCTGTTTTTT.

As DNA, the CDR3 is TGTGCCACCAGCAGGGACAGGGGCTATGGCTACACCTTC. Residues: CATSRDRGYGYTF. The chain joins TRBV15 to TRBJ1-2; TRBD1 matches 9 bases. The CDR3 length is 13 residues. Germline lookup yields CDR1 LNHNV and CDR2 YYDKDF (reference sequence). The V segment lost 3 bases and the J segment 4 bases; nucleotides outside the gene matches: 0.

The chain has TRBV7-3 and TRBJ2-3, with 12 bases lining up with TRBD2. V gave up 4 bases and J gave up 6 bases; unmatched junction bases: 8. CDR1 is SGHTA, CDR2 FQGTGA, per germline. This CDR3 has 16 residues. CDR3 DNA sequence: TGTGCCAGCAGCTCGGGACTAGCGGGCTTAGGGGATACGCAGTATTTT. This translates into CASSSGLAGLGDTQYF.

CDR3 in DNA: TGTGCCACCAGCAGAGAAGGGCAGGGGGCGAGTGAGCAGTTCTTC. Amino acid sequence: CATSREGQGASEQFF. The rearrangement joins TRBV15 to TRBJ2-1, with 8 nucleotides matching TRBD1. CDR3 size: 15 residues. Germline CDR1 reads LNHNV; CDR2 reads YYDKDF (reference sequence). The V and J ends lost 0 bases and 9 bases, in that order; junction bases with no gene match: 7. The full variable domain, its missing parts supplied by reference TRBV15 and TRBJ2-1, is DAMVIQNPRYQVTQFGKPVTLSCSQTLNHNVMYWYQQKSSQAPKLLFHYYDKDFNNEADTPDNFQSRRPNTSFCFLDIRSPGLGDTAMYLCATSREGQGASEQFFGPGTRLTVL.